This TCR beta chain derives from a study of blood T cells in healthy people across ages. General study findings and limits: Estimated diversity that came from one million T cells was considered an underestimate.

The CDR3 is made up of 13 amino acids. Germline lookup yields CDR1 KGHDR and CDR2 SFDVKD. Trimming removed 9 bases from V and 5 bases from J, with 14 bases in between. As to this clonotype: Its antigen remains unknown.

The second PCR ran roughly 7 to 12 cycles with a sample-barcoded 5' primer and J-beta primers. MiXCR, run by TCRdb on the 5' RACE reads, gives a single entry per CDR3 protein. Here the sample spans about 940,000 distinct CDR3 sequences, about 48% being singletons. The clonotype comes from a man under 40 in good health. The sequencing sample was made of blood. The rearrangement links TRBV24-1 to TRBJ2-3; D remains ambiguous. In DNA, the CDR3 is TGTGCCACCGAGGCCCACGGTGGAGATACGCAGTATTTT. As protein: CATEAHGGDTQYF.